This note documents a single T cell receptor (beta chain) sequence. As yet, its antigen is unknown. Germline assignment: CDR1 LNHDA and CDR2 SQIVND (reference sequence). This CDR3 region has 16 residues. The V gene lost 7 bases and the J gene lost 0 bases, with 16 bases spanning the gap. Autoimmune disease history or systemic immunosuppression barred patients. Produced via immunoSEQ multiplex PCR; TCRdb's table is partial and in-frame only. The table lists 65,000 to 75,000 clones, 85% of them singletons, with roughly 6.1% in the top ten. The data belong to a study of OX40 agonist ivuxolimab in advanced cancers. Overall study findings and caveats: Both blood CD4+ and CD8+ T cells showed clonal growth by week 6 at 0.1 to 3.0 mg/kg. Relatively little clonal expansion, among the lowest observed, appeared in partial responders at 0.1-3.0 mg/kg.

The source material was CD4+ or CD8+ T cells sorted from blood, sampled in a trial of the OX40 agonist ivuxolimab. This sequence originates from an adult with an advanced solid tumor such as melanoma, head and neck, liver or kidney cancer. This chain uses TRBV19 with TRBJ2-1, with D unresolved. CDR3 coding DNA: TGTGCCAGTACCTCGACCTCTCCGAGCTCCTACAATGAGCAGTTCTTC. This gives the protein CASTSTSPSSYNEQFF.